Described below is a single TCR beta chain sequence and its context. Germline values: CDR1 SGHDN, CDR2 FVKESK. This CDR3 region has 16 residues. The J segment lost 5 bases and the V segment lost 1 base, leaving 7 bases of the junction unmatched. The table came from immunoSEQ multiplex PCR; TCRdb's copy has only in-frame clones and leaves some out. The sample lists around 50,000 clones, 85% occurring once. These data originate in a study of blood T cell repertoires in COVID-19. V gene TRBV14 combines with J gene TRBJ2-3, with 9 nucleotides matching TRBD2. Specimen: peripheral blood. The origin of this receptor is a man aged 40-55 years with active COVID-19. CDR3 residues: CASSQALAGVGDTQYF. The CDR3 bases are TGTGCCAGCAGCCAAGCGTTAGCGGGAGTTGGAGATACGCAGTATTTT.